This T cell receptor (beta chain) appears in the sequencing data of a study of radiation and T cells in renal cell carcinoma. CDR1 and CDR2 from the germline V gene are WNHNN and SYGVQD (reference sequence). Trimming at V came to 6 bases and at J to 1 base, leaving 8 bases not matched to a gene. CDR3 length equals 18 residues. Time point indicated: blood 4 weeks post-SBRT, at nephrectomy. Treatment reported: 15 Gy SBRT to primary tumor, nephrectomy 4 weeks later. Serial blood draws occurred at baseline and 2 and 4 weeks post-SBRT. Assay: immunoSEQ multiplex PCR; the TCRdb copy retains only in-frame clones and omits some. Of under 100,000 clones detected, approximately 80% appear once; the ten largest clones hold about 7.2%.

Here the sequenced sample was blood, taken from a patient whose treatment included radiotherapy and nephrectomy. The receptor comes from a man aged 60-69 years with renal cell carcinoma. V gene TRBV10-1 combines with J gene TRBJ2-2; 13 bases line up with TRBD2. The CDR3 is CASSQGLAGKVNTGELFF. The CDR3 DNA reads as TGCGCCAGCAGCCAGGGACTAGCGGGAAAGGTGAACACCGGGGAGCTGTTTTTT.